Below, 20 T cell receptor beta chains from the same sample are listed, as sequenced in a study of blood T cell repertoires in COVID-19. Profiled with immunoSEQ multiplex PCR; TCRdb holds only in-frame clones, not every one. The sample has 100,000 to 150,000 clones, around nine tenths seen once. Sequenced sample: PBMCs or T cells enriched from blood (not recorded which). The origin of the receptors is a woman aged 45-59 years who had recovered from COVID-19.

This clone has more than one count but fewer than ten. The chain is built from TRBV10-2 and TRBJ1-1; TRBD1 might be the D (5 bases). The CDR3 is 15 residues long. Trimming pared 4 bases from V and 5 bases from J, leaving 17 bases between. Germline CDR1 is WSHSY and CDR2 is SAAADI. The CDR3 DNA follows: TGCGCCAGCAGTGCCCCGACAGTCATGAGTACTGAAGCTTTCTTT. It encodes CASSAPTVMSTEAFF.

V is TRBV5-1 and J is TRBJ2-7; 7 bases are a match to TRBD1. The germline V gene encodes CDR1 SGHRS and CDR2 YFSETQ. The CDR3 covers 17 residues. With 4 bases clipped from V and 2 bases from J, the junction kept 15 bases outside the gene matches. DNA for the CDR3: TGCGCCAGCAGCCCTGGGTTTGGGACAGCAAAAACCTACGAGCAGTACTTC. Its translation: CASSPGFGTAKTYEQYF.

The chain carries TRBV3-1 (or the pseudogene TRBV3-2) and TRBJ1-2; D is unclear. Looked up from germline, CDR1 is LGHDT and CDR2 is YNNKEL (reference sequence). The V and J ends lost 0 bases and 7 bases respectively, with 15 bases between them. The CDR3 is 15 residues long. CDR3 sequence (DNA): TGTGCCAGCAGCCAAGAACGCCAGGCCTTCTCTGGCTACACCTTC. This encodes CASSQERQAFSGYTF.

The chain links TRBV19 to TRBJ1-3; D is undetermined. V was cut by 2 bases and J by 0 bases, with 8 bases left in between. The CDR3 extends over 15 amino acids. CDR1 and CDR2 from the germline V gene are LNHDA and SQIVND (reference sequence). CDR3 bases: TGTGCCAGTAGTATAACAGCCTCCTCTGGAAACACCATATATTTT. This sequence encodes CASSITASSGNTIYF.

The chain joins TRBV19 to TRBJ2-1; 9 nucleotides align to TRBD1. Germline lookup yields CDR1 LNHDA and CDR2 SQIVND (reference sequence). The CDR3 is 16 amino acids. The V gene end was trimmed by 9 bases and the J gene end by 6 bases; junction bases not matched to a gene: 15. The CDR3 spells CASKNGDRDVVNEQFF. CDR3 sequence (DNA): TGTGCCAGCAAAAATGGGGACAGGGACGTGGTCAATGAGCAGTTCTTC. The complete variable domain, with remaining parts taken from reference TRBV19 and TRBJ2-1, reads DGGITQSPKYLFRKEGQNVTLSCEQNLNHDAMYWYRQDPGQGLRLIYYSQIVNDFQKGDIAEGYSVSREKKESFPLTVTSAQKNPTAFYLCASKNGDRDVVNEQFFGPGTRLTVL.

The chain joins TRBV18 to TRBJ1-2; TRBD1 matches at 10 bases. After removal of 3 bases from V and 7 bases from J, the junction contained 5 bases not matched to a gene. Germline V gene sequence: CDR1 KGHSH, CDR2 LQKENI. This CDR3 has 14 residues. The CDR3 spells CASSPGQGRSGYTF. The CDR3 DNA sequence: TGTGCCAGCTCACCGGGACAGGGGCGTAGTGGCTACACCTTC.

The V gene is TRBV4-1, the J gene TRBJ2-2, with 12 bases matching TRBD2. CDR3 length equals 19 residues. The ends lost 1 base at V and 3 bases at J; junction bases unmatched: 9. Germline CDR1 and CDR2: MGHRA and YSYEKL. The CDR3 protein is CASSQVPSGGASDTGELFF. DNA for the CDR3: TGCGCCAGCAGCCAAGTCCCTAGCGGGGGGGCATCGGACACCGGGGAGCTGTTTTTT.

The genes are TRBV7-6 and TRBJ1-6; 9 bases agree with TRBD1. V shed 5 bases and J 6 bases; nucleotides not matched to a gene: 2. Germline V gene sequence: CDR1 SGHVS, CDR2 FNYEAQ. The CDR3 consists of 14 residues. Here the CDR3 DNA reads TGTGCCAGCAGCCCGGGACAGGGTAATTCACCCCTCCACTTT. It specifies CASSPGQGNSPLHF.

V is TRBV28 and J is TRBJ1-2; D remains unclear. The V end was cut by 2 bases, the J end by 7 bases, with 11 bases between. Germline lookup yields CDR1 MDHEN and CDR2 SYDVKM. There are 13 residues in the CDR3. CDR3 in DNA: TGTGCCAGCAGTTTAACGGGGTACTTTGGCTACACCTTC. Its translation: CASSLTGYFGYTF.

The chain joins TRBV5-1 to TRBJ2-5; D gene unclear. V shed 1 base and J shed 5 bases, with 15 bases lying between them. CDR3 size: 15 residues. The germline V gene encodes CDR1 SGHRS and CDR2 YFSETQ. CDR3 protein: CASSLTPTTGETQYF. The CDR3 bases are TGCGCCAGCAGCTTGACCCCGACCACCGGGGAGACCCAGTACTTC.

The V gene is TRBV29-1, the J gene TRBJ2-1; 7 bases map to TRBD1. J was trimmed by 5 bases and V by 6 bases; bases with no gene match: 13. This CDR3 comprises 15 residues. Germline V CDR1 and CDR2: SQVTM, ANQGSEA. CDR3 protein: CSVSTNRGMNNEQFF. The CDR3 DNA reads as TGCAGCGTCTCAACAAACAGGGGTATGAACAATGAGCAGTTCTTC.

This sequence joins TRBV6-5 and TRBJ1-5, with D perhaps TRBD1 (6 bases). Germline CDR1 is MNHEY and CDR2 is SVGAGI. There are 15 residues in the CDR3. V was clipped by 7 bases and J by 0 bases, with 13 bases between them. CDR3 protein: CASILRQDSNQPQHF. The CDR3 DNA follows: TGTGCCAGCATCCTCCGACAGGATAGCAATCAGCCCCAGCATTTT.

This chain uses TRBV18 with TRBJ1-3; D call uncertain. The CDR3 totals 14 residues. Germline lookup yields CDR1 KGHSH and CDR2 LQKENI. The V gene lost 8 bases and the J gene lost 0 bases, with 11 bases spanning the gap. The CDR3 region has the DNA TGTGCCAGCCGAATCGGGGACTCTGGAAACACCATATATTTT. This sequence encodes CASRIGDSGNTIYF.

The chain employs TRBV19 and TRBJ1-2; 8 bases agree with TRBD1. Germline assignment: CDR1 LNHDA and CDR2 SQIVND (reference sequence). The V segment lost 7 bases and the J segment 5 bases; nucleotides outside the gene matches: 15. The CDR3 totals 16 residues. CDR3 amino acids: CASISYGRDRTYGYTF. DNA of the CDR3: TGTGCCAGTATATCCTACGGGCGGGACAGGACTTATGGCTACACCTTC.

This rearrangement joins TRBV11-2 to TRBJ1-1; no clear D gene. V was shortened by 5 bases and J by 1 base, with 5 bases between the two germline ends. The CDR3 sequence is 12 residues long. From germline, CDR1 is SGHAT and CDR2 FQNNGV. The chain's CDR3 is CASSRGNTEAFF. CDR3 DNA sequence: TGTGCCAGCAGCCGGGGGAACACTGAAGCTTTCTTT.

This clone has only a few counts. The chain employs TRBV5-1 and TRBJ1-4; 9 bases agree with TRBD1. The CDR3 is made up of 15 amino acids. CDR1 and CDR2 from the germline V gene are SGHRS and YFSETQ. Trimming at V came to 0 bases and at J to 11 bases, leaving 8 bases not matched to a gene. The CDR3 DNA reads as TGCGCCAGCAGCTTGGCCGGGACAGGGAGGGATAAACTGTTTTTT. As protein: CASSLAGTGRDKLFF. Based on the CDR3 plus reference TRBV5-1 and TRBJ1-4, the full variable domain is KAGVTQTPRYLIKTRGQQVTLSCSPISGHRSVSWYQQTPGQGLQFLFEYFSETQRNKGNFPGRFSGRQFSNSRSEMNVSTLELGDSALYLCASSLAGTGRDKLFFGSGTQLSVL.

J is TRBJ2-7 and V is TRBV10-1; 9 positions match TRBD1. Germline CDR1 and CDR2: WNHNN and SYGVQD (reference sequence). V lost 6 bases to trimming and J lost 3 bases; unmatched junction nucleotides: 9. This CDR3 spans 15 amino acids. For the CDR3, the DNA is TGCGCCAGCAGCCCCTCGCTGGGACAGGGCTACGAGCAGTACTTC. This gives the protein CASSPSLGQGYEQYF.

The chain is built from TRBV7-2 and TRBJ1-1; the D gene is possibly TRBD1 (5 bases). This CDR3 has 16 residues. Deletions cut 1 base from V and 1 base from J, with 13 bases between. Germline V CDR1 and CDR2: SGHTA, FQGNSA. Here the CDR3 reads CASSLGGVRGNTEAFF. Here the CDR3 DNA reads TGTGCCAGCAGCTTAGGCGGGGTAAGGGGGAACACTGAAGCTTTCTTT.

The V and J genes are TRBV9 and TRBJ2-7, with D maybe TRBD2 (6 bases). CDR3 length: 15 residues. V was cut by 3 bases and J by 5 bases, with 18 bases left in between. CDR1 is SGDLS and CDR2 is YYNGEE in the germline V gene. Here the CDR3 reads CASSGQGDWRNEQYF. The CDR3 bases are TGTGCCAGCAGCGGCCAAGGGGACTGGCGAAACGAGCAGTACTTC.

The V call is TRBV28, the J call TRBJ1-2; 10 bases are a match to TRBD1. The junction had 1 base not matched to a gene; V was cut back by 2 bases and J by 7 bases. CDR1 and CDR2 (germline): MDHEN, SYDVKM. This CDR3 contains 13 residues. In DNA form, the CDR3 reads TGTGCCAGCAGTTTAGGGGACAGGGGTGGCTACACCTTC. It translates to CASSLGDRGGYTF.